The 5 T cell receptor beta chains in this list originate from one sample, sequenced in a study of shared clonotypes between healthy human individuals. Assay used: immunoSEQ multiplex PCR; TCRdb lists only in-frame clones, some missing. The table lists about 2.1 million clones, just over 90% of them singletons. CD45RO-negative cells were positively selected for CCR7, leaving out terminally differentiated effector memory CD45RA+ cells. Source material: naive CD8+ T cells from PBMCs. The origin of the receptors is a man younger than 35 in good health. Some clones in this sample may be carry-over from other donors' samples.

This clone showed up just once. The rearrangement joins TRBV30 to TRBJ1-6; 9 positions match TRBD1. The CDR3 extends over 14 amino acids. Per germline, CDR1 GTSNPN and CDR2 SVGIG (reference sequence). V shed 2 bases, J shed 7 bases, and the junction held 3 bases outside the gene matches. Written as DNA, the CDR3 is TGTGCCTGGAGTAACAGGGGGCTAAATTCACCCCTCCACTTT. It yields the protein CAWSNRGLNSPLHF.

This sequence joins TRBV19 and TRBJ2-1; D may correspond to TRBD1 or TRBD2 (5 bases each). Germline V gene sequence: CDR1 LNHDA, CDR2 SQIVND (reference sequence). The CDR3 runs to 15 residues. Deletions cut 2 bases from V and 2 bases from J, with 10 bases between. The CDR3 protein is CASSIWGSPYNEQFF. The CDR3 nucleotides are TGTGCCAGTAGTATATGGGGGTCCCCCTACAATGAGCAGTTCTTC.

The chain couples TRBV2 to TRBJ1-5; no definite D call. The CDR3 sequence is 18 residues long. Trimming took 3 bases from V and 4 from J, leaving 22 bases between them. Germline V gene data show CDR1 as SNHLY and CDR2 as FYNNEI. CDR3: CASSDGIRLISGNQPQHF. CDR3 in DNA: TGTGCCAGCAGTGATGGGATAAGGTTGATTTCGGGGAATCAGCCCCAGCATTTT.

This chain connects TRBV13 to TRBJ1-1; weak D call: TRBD1 (6 bases). This CDR3 has 15 amino acids. The ends were cut back, 5 bases at V and 6 bases at J, with 19 bases in the middle. The germline CDR1 and CDR2 sequences are PRHDT and FYEKMQ (reference sequence). CDR3 in amino acids: CASSLKKGGIPEAFF. The DNA of the CDR3 is TGTGCCAGCAGCCTAAAGAAGGGGGGAATCCCTGAAGCTTTCTTT.

Here the CDR3 DNA reads TGCAGCGTTATGGCCTCCTACGAGCAGTACTTC. Translation: CSVMASYEQYF. The chain has TRBV29-1 and TRBJ2-5; D not resolved. Matching the DNA end better, TRBJ2-7 makes the J call doubtful. The CDR3 has 11 amino acids. Germline V lookup: CDR1 SQVTM, CDR2 ANQGSEA.